The 19 T cell receptor beta chains reported below all come from one sample, sequenced in a study of T-cell reconstitution after alpha-beta-depleted transplantation in children. Researchers prepared the TCRbeta library using unique molecular identifiers, the study reports. TCRdb used MiXCR to reprocess the PCR reads, holding one entry per CDR3 protein. The sample holds 670,000 or so distinct CDR3 sequences, around 13% seen once. Sequencing was performed on PBMCs, taken before TCRalphabeta/CD19-depleted stem cell transplant. The receptors were sampled from a girl aged 2 to 10 with congenital amegakaryocytic thrombocytopenia, due to receive a stem cell transplant.

This clonotype appeared a few times. V is TRBV9 and J is TRBJ2-2; the D gene could be TRBD1 or TRBD2 (5 bases each). The germline V and J ends were trimmed by 1 base and 0 bases, with 10 bases remaining between them. The CDR3 spans 16 residues. The germline V gene encodes CDR1 SGDLS and CDR2 YYNGEE. This chain's CDR3 is CASSVQGDANTGELFF. Here the CDR3 DNA reads TGTGCCAGCAGCGTACAGGGAGACGCGAACACCGGGGAGCTGTTTTTT.

Comment on this clonotype: Being one base from a much bigger clone, this may be a read error. V usage is TRBV6-1 and J usage is TRBJ2-3; D is perhaps TRBD1 (5 bases). The J call may be in error: the DNA end matches TRBJ1-5 better. Per germline, CDR1 MNHNS and CDR2 SASEGT. The CDR3 spans 14 residues. CDR3: CASSDRDSGDTQHF. CDR3 coding DNA: TGTGCCAGCAGTGACCGGGACTCGGGAGATACGCAGCATTTT.

This clonotype was observed a few times. V gene TRBV20-1 combines with J gene TRBJ2-2, with a possible D match to TRBD1 (5 bases). The germline gives CDR1 DFQATT, CDR2 SNEGSKA (reference sequence). The length of the CDR3 is 14 residues. Trimming removed 5 bases at V and 2 bases at J, with 12 bases between. Written as DNA, the CDR3 is TGCAGTGCTCGCAGGGATCCCAACACCGGGGAGCTGTTTTTT. Its protein is CSARRDPNTGELFF.

The chain recombines TRBV20-1 with TRBJ2-7, with 10 bases aligning to TRBD2. Germline V gene sequence: CDR1 DFQATT, CDR2 SNEGSKA (reference sequence). With V trimmed by 3 bases and J by 4 bases, 9 bases remained unmatched. The CDR3 spans 15 residues. In nucleotides, the CDR3 is TGCAGTGCTAGGCTGGGGACTAGCGCTTCTTACGAGCAGTACTTC. This gives the protein CSARLGTSASYEQYF.

This clonotype occurred many times. This chain links TRBV20-1 with TRBJ2-3; D is perhaps TRBD1 (6 bases). The CDR3 totals 15 residues. Germline-derived CDR1 and CDR2 are DFQATT and SNEGSKA (reference sequence). The V end lost 3 bases, the J end lost 4 bases, and 17 bases lay between the germline ends. CDR3 sequence (DNA): TGCAGTGCTAGCGTGTGGGGGCTTTCGGCAGATACGCAGTATTTT. Translated, it gives CSASVWGLSADTQYF.

The chain has TRBV15 and TRBJ2-7; D tentatively reads TRBD1 or TRBD2 (5 bases each). The CDR3 contains 16 residues. V was cut by 8 bases and J by 0 bases, with 20 bases left in between. Germline CDR1 is LNHNV and CDR2 is YYDKDF (reference sequence). CDR3 amino acids: CATGGVVGMSSYEQYF. CDR3 nucleotides: TGTGCCACCGGGGGAGTGGTAGGGATGAGCTCCTACGAGCAGTACTTC.

There are many counts of this clonotype. V gene TRBV5-1 combines with J gene TRBJ2-1; TRBD2 might be the D (5 bases). There are 14 residues in the CDR3. Germline V gene lookup returns CDR1 SGHRS and CDR2 YFSETQ. Trimming removed 3 bases from V and 0 bases from J, with 7 bases in between. The CDR3 reads CASSSRDSYNEQFF. The CDR3 DNA follows: TGCGCCAGCAGCTCCCGGGACTCCTACAATGAGCAGTTCTTC.

This clonotype was seen more than once but under ten times. V is TRBV4-1 and J is TRBJ2-1; D unclear. V lost 3 bases and J lost 6, with 6 bases in between. This CDR3 is 12 amino acids long. Germline CDR1 MGHRA, CDR2 YSYEKL. The CDR3 reads CASSHAGNEQFF. DNA of the CDR3: TGCGCCAGCAGCCACGCCGGCAATGAGCAGTTCTTC.

The chain combines TRBV6-5 with TRBJ1-2; no clear D. Trimming shortened V by 2 bases and J by 8 bases, and 15 bases separated the two germline ends. There are 14 residues in the CDR3. The germline V gene encodes CDR1 MNHEY and CDR2 SVGAGI. CDR3 in amino acids: CASSYPGDVHGYTF. The DNA of the CDR3 is TGTGCCAGCAGTTACCCAGGCGACGTCCACGGCTACACCTTC.

In this sample, this clonotype turned up a few times. The V call is TRBV7-2, the J call TRBJ2-5; possible D gene TRBD2, 6 bases. The CDR3 totals 16 residues. Germline V gene data show CDR1 as SGHTA and CDR2 as FQGNSA. V was trimmed by 5 bases and J by 2 bases, leaving 18 bases between them. CDR3 in DNA: TGTGCCAGCAGCCTCGAGATCTTGGCGGGGCAAGAGACCCAGTACTTC. Its translation is CASSLEILAGQETQYF.

This clonotype was seen repeatedly, ten times or more. The gene calls are TRBV12-3 or TRBV12-4 and TRBJ1-2; tentatively, D is TRBD1 (6 bases). The germline V and J ends were trimmed by 7 bases and 4 bases, with 16 bases remaining between them. The CDR3 covers 14 residues. CDR3: CASTLMGALYGYTF. CDR3 nucleotide sequence: TGTGCCAGCACCTTAATGGGGGCCCTCTATGGCTACACCTTC.

J is TRBJ2-1 and V is TRBV12-3 or TRBV12-4; 7 nucleotides align to TRBD2. Losses at the gene ends were 3 bases for V and 9 bases for J; bases not matched to a gene: 11. The CDR3 covers 15 residues. DNA for the CDR3: TGTGCCAGCAGTTTTGGGGCGGGAGCTGGTTTTGAGCAGTTCTTC. This sequence encodes CASSFGAGAGFEQFF.

This clonotype was seen ten or more times. This chain links TRBV29-1 with TRBJ1-1, with D unclear. V lost 7 bases to trimming and J lost 0 bases, with 18 bases between them. This CDR3 region has 15 residues. Germline V gene lookup returns CDR1 SQVTM and CDR2 ANQGSEA. The CDR3 nucleotides are TGCAGCGCTCCTAAGGACGGAGGACTGAACACTGAAGCTTTCTTT. Translated: CSAPKDGGLNTEAFF.

The V and J genes are TRBV6-5 and TRBJ2-1, with a weak D call TRBD1 (6 bases). The V and J ends lost 4 bases and 2 bases respectively, with 15 bases between them. CDR1 is MNHEY, CDR2 SVGAGI, per germline. The CDR3 runs 16 residues. CDR3 in amino acids: CASSSAGAGAYNEQFF. CDR3 coding DNA: TGTGCCAGCAGTTCCGCAGGGGCCGGGGCCTACAATGAGCAGTTCTTC.

The genes are TRBV25-1 and TRBJ2-1; D is unresolved. The CDR3 loop spans 12 amino acids. Trimming took off 8 bases at V and 7 bases at J, with 12 bases between the two ends. Germline assignment: CDR1 MGHDK and CDR2 SYGVNS. CDR3 nucleotides: TGTGCCAGCGATGAAGGCCTGAATGAGCAGTTCTTC. Protein product: CASDEGLNEQFF. Variable domain in full (rest from reference TRBV25-1 and TRBJ2-1): EADIYQTPRYLVIGTGKKITLECSQTMGHDKMYWYQQDPGMELHLIHYSYGVNSTEKGDLSSESTVSRIRTEHFPLTLESARPSHTSQYLCASDEGLNEQFFGPGTRLTVL.

Note on this clonotype: A read error may produce the germline difference seen at one junction end. The chain uses TRBV6-1 and TRBJ2-7; the D gene is possibly TRBD2 (5 bases). The CDR3 is 14 residues long. The germline CDR1 and CDR2 sequences are MNHNS and SASEGT. The CDR3 loop reads CASSAGFNSYEQCF. CDR3 nucleotides: TGTGCCAGCAGTGCGGGATTTAACTCCTACGAGCAGTGCTTC.

In its sample, this clonotype was seen a few times. This chain joins TRBV5-1 and TRBJ2-7; 7 nucleotides align to TRBD2. The CDR3 spans 14 residues. Per the germline V gene, CDR1 is SGHRS and CDR2 is YFSETQ. After removal of 2 bases from V and 4 bases from J, the junction contained 6 bases not matched to a gene. CDR3 nucleotide sequence: TGCGCCAGCAGCTTCGCGGGAGTTTCATACGAGCAGTACTTC. Translation gives CASSFAGVSYEQYF.

This clonotype has at least ten counts. The J gene is TRBJ2-1, the V gene TRBV4-1, with 10 bases identical to TRBD2. Germline lookup yields CDR1 MGHRA and CDR2 YSYEKL. The CDR3 runs 14 residues. With V trimmed by 4 bases and J by 8 bases, 5 bases remained unmatched. CDR3 in amino acids: CASSRLAGDDEQFF. DNA of the CDR3: TGCGCCAGCAGCCGCCTAGCGGGAGATGATGAGCAGTTCTTC.

This clonotype occurred many times. CDR3 loop: CASSFYPGHLRDTGELFF. The CDR3 DNA reads TGCGCCAGCAGCTTTTATCCGGGTCATCTAAGGGACACCGGGGAGCTGTTTTTT. This chain links TRBV5-1 with TRBJ2-2; D not certain. This CDR3 has 18 residues. CDR1 and CDR2 from the germline V gene are SGHRS and YFSETQ. Between the trimmed V and J ends, which lost 2 bases and 3 bases, there was a span of 20 bases. The full variable domain, in which reference TRBV5-1 and TRBJ2-2 provide the parts outside the CDR3, is KAGVTQTPRYLIKTRGQQVTLSCSPISGHRSVSWYQQTPGQGLQFLFEYFSETQRNKGNFPGRFSGRQFSNSRSEMNVSTLELGDSALYLCASSFYPGHLRDTGELFFGEGSRLTVL.